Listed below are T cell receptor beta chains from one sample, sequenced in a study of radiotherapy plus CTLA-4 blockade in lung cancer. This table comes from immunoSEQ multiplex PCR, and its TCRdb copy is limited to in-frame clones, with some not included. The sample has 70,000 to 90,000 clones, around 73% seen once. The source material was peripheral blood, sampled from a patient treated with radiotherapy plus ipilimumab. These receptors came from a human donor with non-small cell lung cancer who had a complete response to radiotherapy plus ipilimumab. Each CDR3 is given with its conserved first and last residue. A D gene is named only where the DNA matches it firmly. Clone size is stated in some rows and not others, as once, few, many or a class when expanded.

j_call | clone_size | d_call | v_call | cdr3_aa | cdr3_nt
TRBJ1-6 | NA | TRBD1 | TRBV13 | CASSLRRDRQNRGNSPLHF | TGTGCCAGCAGCTTACGCCGGGACAGGCAAAACCGGGGTAATTCACCCCTCCACTTT
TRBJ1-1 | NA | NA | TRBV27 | CASSFIGLGGTEAFF | TGTGCCAGCAGTTTTATAGGGCTCGGGGGGACTGAAGCTTTCTTT
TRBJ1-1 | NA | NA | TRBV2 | CASSDLGVGNTEAFF | TGTGCCAGCAGTGATTTAGGGGTTGGGAACACTGAAGCTTTCTTT
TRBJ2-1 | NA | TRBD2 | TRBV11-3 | CASSGEGTSGPLSSYNEQFF | TGTGCCAGCAGTGGCGAGGGGACTAGCGGTCCTCTGAGCTCCTACAATGAGCAGTTCTTC
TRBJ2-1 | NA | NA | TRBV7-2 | CASSLGGDEQFF | TGTGCCAGCAGCTTAGGTGGGGATGAGCAGTTCTTC
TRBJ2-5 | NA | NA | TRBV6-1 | CASSDQRSTETQYF | TGTGCCAGCAGTGACCAGAGATCGACAGAGACCCAGTACTTC
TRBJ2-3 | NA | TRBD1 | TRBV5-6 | CASSWGQGTDTQYF | TGTGCCAGCAGCTGGGGACAGGGCACAGATACGCAGTATTTT
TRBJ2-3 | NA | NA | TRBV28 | CASSLWTDTQYF | TGTGCCAGCAGTTTATGGACAGATACGCAGTATTTT
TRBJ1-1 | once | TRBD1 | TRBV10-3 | CAINDRGVAEAFF | TGTGCCATCAATGACAGGGGAGTCGCTGAAGCTTTCTTT
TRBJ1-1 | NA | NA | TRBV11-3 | CASSLIPDTEAFF | TGTGCCAGCAGCTTGATCCCGGACACTGAAGCTTTCTTT
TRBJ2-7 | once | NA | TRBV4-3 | CASSQVGRMGYEQYF | TGCGCCAGCAGCCAAGTTGGGCGTATGGGGTACGAGCAGTACTTC
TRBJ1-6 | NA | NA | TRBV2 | CASTLGGFSPLHF | TGTGCCAGCACCTTGGGGGGTTTTTCACCCCTCCACTTT
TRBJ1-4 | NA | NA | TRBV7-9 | CASSSWGAREKLFF | TGTGCCAGCAGCTCATGGGGGGCGCGGGAAAAACTGTTTTTT
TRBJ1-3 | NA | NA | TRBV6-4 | CASSAAADQPSGNTIYF | TGTGCCAGCAGTGCCGCCGCCGATCAGCCCTCTGGAAACACCATATATTTT
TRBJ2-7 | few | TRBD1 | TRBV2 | CASSEGQGGNYEQYF | TGTGCCAGCAGTGAAGGGCAAGGGGGCAACTACGAGCAGTACTTC
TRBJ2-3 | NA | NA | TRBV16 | CASSQSNRADTQYF | TGTGCCAGCAGCCAATCCAATCGGGCAGATACGCAGTATTTT
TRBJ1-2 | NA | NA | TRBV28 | CASRTFNTASDGYTF | TGTGCCAGCAGAACATTTAATACGGCGTCTGATGGCTACACCTTC
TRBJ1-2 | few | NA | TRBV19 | CASRKGDGNYGYTF | TGTGCCAGTAGGAAAGGGGACGGGAACTATGGCTACACCTTC
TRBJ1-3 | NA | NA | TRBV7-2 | CASSLVFGGNTIYF | TGTGCCAGCAGCTTAGTTTTCGGGGGAAACACCATATATTTT
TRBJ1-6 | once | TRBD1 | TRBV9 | CASSAGTGGGSPLHF | TGTGCCAGCAGCGCCGGGACAGGGGGCGGCTCACCCCTCCACTTT
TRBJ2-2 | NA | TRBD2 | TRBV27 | CASTRLAGIANTGELFF | TGTGCCAGCACCAGACTAGCGGGCATTGCGAACACCGGGGAGCTGTTTTTT
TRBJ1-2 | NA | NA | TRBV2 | CASSARDLYTF | TGTGCCAGCTCTGCCCGGGACCTCTACACCTTC
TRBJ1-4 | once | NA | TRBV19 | CASSTLSGTNEKLFF | TGTGCCAGTAGTACGCTCTCAGGGACTAATGAAAAACTGTTTTTT
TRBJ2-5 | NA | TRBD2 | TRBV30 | CAWSVGLAGRKTQYF | TGTGCCTGGAGTGTAGGACTAGCGGGAAGGAAGACCCAGTACTTC
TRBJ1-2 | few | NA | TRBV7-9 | CASELDTF | TGTGCCTCTGAACTCGACACCTTC
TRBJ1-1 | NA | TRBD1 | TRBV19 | CASSVDRDRRSGIAFF | TGTGCCAGTAGTGTGGACAGGGACCGTAGATCTGGAATCGCTTTCTTT
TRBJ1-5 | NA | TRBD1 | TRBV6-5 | CASSQGQGQPQHF | TGTGCCAGCAGTCAAGGACAGGGGCAGCCCCAGCATTTT
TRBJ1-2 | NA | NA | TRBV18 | CASSPEAEGSGYTF | TGTGCCAGCTCACCAGAGGCAGAGGGAAGTGGCTACACCTTC
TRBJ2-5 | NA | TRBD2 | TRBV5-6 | CASSLARLAGEWGETQYF | TGTGCCAGCAGCTTGGCCCGACTAGCGGGAGAGTGGGGGGAGACCCAGTACTTC
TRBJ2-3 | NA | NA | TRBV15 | CATSRAYSISTDTQYF | TGTGCCACCAGCAGGGCTTACTCGATAAGCACAGATACGCAGTATTTT
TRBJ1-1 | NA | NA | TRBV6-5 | CASIQNTEAFF | TGTGCCAGCATCCAGAACACTGAAGCTTTCTTT
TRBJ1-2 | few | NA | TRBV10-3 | CAISAGGNYGYTF | TGTGCCATCAGCGCTGGGGGCAACTATGGCTACACCTTC
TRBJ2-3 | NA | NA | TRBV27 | CASSSSDRDTQYF | TGTGCCAGCAGTTCCTCCGACCGAGATACGCAGTATTTT
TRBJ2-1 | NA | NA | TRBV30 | CAWAGQIYNEQFF | TGTGCCTGGGCGGGACAGATCTACAATGAGCAGTTCTTC
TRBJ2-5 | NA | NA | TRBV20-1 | CSAPWGETQYF | TGCAGTGCTCCTTGGGGGGAGACCCAGTACTTC
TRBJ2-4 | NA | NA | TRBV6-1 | CASSESYAGAKNIQYF | TGTGCCAGCAGTGAATCCTACGCAGGAGCCAAAAACATTCAGTACTTC
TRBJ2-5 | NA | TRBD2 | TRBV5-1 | CASSSAGGFGLETQYF | TGCGCCAGCAGTTCAGCGGGGGGTTTTGGTCTAGAGACCCAGTACTTC
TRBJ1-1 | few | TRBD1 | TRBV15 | CATSRGRTGAGFTEAFF | TGTGCCACCAGCAGAGGCCGGACAGGGGCAGGGTTCACTGAAGCTTTCTTT
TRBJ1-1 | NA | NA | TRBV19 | CASIPRWIDTEAFF | TGTGCCAGTATTCCCCGGTGGATTGACACTGAAGCTTTCTTT
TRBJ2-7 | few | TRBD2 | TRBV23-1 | CASSHWGLAGGRSSYEQYF | TGCGCCAGCAGTCATTGGGGACTAGCGGGGGGACGGAGCTCCTACGAGCAGTACTTC
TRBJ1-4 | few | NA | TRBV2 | CASSRGVANEKLFF | TGTGCCAGCAGTCGGGGGGTCGCTAATGAAAAACTGTTTTTT
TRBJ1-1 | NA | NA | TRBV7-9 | CASSLVQGREAFF | TGTGCCAGCAGCTTAGTTCAGGGGAGGGAGGCTTTCTTT
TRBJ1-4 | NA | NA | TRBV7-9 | CASSLGGRGNEKLFF | TGTGCCAGCAGCTTAGGCGGCAGGGGAAATGAAAAACTGTTTTTT
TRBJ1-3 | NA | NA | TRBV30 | CAWSRGSTGNTIYF | TGTGCCTGGAGTCGCGGGAGTACTGGAAACACCATATATTTT
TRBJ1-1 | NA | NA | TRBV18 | CASSPGDGTEAFF | TGTGCCAGCTCACCCGGCGATGGCACTGAAGCTTTCTTT
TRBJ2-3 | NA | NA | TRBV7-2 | CASSLGRDTQYF | TGTGCCAGCAGCTTAGGGAGGGATACGCAGTATTTT
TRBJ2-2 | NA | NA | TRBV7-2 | CASSLARDGELFF | TGTGCCAGCAGCTTAGCTCGTGACGGGGAGCTGTTTTTT
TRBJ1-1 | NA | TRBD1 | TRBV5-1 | CASSPDMDRVNTEAFF | TGCGCCAGCAGCCCGGACATGGACAGGGTGAACACTGAAGCTTTCTTT
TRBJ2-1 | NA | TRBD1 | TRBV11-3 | CASSPDGQGSNEQFF | TGTGCCAGCAGCCCTGATGGACAGGGATCCAATGAGCAGTTCTTC
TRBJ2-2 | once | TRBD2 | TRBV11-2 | CASSLAERDGELFF | TGTGCCAGCAGCTTAGCCGAGCGGGACGGGGAGCTGTTTTTT
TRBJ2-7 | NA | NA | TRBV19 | CASSEQVSSYEQYF | TGTGCCAGTAGTGAACAGGTCAGCTCCTACGAGCAGTACTTC
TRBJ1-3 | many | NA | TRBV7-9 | CASSPYGDTIYF | TGTGCCAGCAGCCCATATGGGGACACCATATATTTT
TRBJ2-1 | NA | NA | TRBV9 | CASSVEVVSSSYNEQFF | TGTGCCAGCAGCGTAGAGGTGGTCTCGAGCTCCTACAATGAGCAGTTCTTC
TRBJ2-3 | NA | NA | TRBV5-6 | CASSSGLSTDTQYF | TGTGCCAGCAGCTCGGGACTTAGCACAGATACGCAGTATTTT
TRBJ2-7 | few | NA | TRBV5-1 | CASSTPREALNEQYF | TGCGCCAGCAGCACACCACGCGAGGCCCTAAACGAGCAGTACTTC